One sample yielded the 24 T cell receptor beta chains listed below, sequenced in a study of identical twins. TCRdb used MiXCR to reprocess the 5' RACE reads, holding one entry per CDR3 protein. The sample records under 1 million distinct CDR3 sequences, approximately 13% being singletons. These data were likewise used in another study, on yellow fever vaccine responses in identical twins.

Sequenced: PBMCs. The source is a young woman in good health.

This clonotype has just a few counts. The J gene is TRBJ2-1, the V gene TRBV7-3; possibly TRBD2 for D (6 bases). The CDR3 sequence is 16 residues long. Deletions cut 5 bases from V and 7 bases from J, with 21 bases between. The V gene's germline CDR1 is SGHTA and CDR2 FQGTGA. Written as DNA, the CDR3 is TGTGCCAGCAGCCCCGAAGGAGGGGCGACAGTGAATGAGCAGTTCTTC. Residues: CASSPEGGATVNEQFF.

This clonotype was detected a few times. This sequence joins TRBV4-1 and TRBJ1-2; the match to TRBD1 covers 11 bases. Germline V lookup: CDR1 MGHRA, CDR2 YSYEKL. With V trimmed by 4 bases and J by 7 bases, 11 bases remained unmatched. The CDR3 sequence is 16 residues long. For the CDR3, the DNA is TGCGCCAGCAGCCCCATGGGACAGGGGGATATATTTGGCTACACCTTC. Amino acid sequence: CASSPMGQGDIFGYTF.

This clonotype turned up a few times. The CDR3 sequence is CASRYSGNTIYF. CDR3 sequence (DNA): TGTGCCAGCCGATACTCTGGAAACACCATATATTTT. The chain employs TRBV2 and TRBJ1-3; D is undetermined. CDR1 and CDR2 (germline): SNHLY, FYNNEI. CDR3 size: 12 residues. The V and J ends lost 8 bases and 0 bases respectively, with 5 bases between them.

This clonotype came up a few times. The chain is built from TRBV5-1 and TRBJ2-3; D call uncertain. Germline lookup yields CDR1 SGHRS and CDR2 YFSETQ. V lost 0 bases and J lost 4, with 9 bases in between. The CDR3 length is 14 residues. CDR3 nucleotide sequence: TGCGCCAGCAGCTTGGTTTTAGACCCAGATACGCAGTATTTT. This codes for CASSLVLDPDTQYF.

This clonotype was seen ten or more times. The chain has TRBV15 and TRBJ2-7, with 7 bases matching TRBD1. Per the germline V gene, CDR1 is LNHNV and CDR2 is YYDKDF (reference sequence). CDR3 length: 13 amino acids. J gave up 5 bases and V 9 bases, and 10 bases lay outside the gene matches. CDR3 coding DNA: TGTGCCACTAAAAAACAGGGGATCAACGAGCAGTACTTC. It yields the protein CATKKQGINEQYF.

The V and J genes are TRBV2 and TRBJ2-5, with TRBD1 matching 7 bases. The CDR3 extends over 15 amino acids. Germline CDR1 SNHLY, CDR2 FYNNEI. The junction had 12 bases not matched to a gene; V was cut back by 6 bases and J by 5 bases. This chain's CDR3 is CASRDRRGRGETQYF. The CDR3 DNA follows: TGTGCCAGCAGAGACAGAAGGGGGCGCGGGGAGACCCAGTACTTC.

V is TRBV4-2 and J is TRBJ1-1, with 10 bases fitting TRBD1. The CDR3 extends over 14 amino acids. The V gene end was trimmed by 3 bases and the J gene end by 7 bases; junction bases not matched to a gene: 5. Germline assignment: CDR1 LGHNA and CDR2 YNFKEQ. The CDR3: CASSHLGQGSEAFF. The CDR3 DNA sequence: TGTGCCAGCAGCCATTTGGGACAGGGGAGTGAAGCTTTCTTT.

In its sample, this clonotype was seen many times. The rearrangement uses TRBV10-2 and TRBJ1-1; TRBD1 matches at 8 bases. This CDR3 region has 15 residues. Germline loops: CDR1 WSHSY, CDR2 SAAADI. V shed 2 bases and J 6 bases; nucleotides not matched to a gene: 8. CDR3 amino acids: CASSEGPGGRPEAFF. The DNA for the CDR3 is TGCGCCAGCAGTGAGGGCCCAGGGGGCCGTCCTGAAGCTTTCTTT.

V is TRBV27 and J is TRBJ2-2; D is undetermined. Trimming pared 8 bases from V and 0 bases from J, leaving 10 bases between. Germline assignment: CDR1 MNHEY and CDR2 SMNVEV (reference sequence). This CDR3 spans 14 amino acids. CDR3 loop: CASRRSANTGELFF. Here the CDR3 DNA reads TGTGCCAGCCGACGGAGCGCGAACACCGGGGAGCTGTTTTTT.

This clonotype came up a few times. The rearrangement links TRBV5-6 to TRBJ1-2; TRBD1 is a possible D gene (6 bases). CDR3 length: 16 residues. V was cut by 3 bases and J by 4 bases, with 19 bases left in between. Germline loops: CDR1 SGHDT, CDR2 YYEEEE. Here the CDR3 reads CASSWKNREGFYGYTF. CDR3 bases: TGTGCCAGCAGCTGGAAAAACAGGGAGGGGTTCTATGGCTACACCTTC.

This clonotype has more than one count but fewer than ten. The chain couples TRBV2 to TRBJ1-5, with 10 positions matching TRBD1. This CDR3 region has 16 residues. Germline CDR1 is SNHLY and CDR2 is FYNNEI. Trimming removed 8 bases from V and 2 bases from J; junction bases left unmatched: 9. The CDR3 DNA reads TGTGCCAGCCGGGACAGGGGTGGAGATGGCAATCAGCCCCAGCATTTT. As protein: CASRDRGGDGNQPQHF.

This clonotype is medium-sized in the sample. The chain recombines TRBV20-1 with TRBJ2-7; D unresolved. The ends were cut back, 4 bases at V and 0 bases at J, with 19 bases in the middle. CDR3 length: 16 amino acids. The V gene's germline CDR1 is DFQATT and CDR2 SNEGSKA (reference sequence). CDR3 loop: CSAKDQYSTSSYEQYV. For the CDR3, the DNA is TGCAGTGCTAAGGACCAATACAGCACCAGCTCCTACGAGCAGTACGTC.

This clonotype was recorded a few times. The rearrangement uses TRBV4-2 and TRBJ2-1; 7 bases are a match to TRBD2. Germline CDR1 LGHNA, CDR2 YNFKEQ. The CDR3 loop spans 14 amino acids. The V gene end was trimmed by 4 bases and the J gene end by 8 bases; junction bases not matched to a gene: 8. DNA for the CDR3: TGTGCCAGCAGCCTCAGCGGGGATAGGGATGAGCAGTTCTTC. Amino acids: CASSLSGDRDEQFF.

This clonotype was counted between two and nine times. V and J are TRBV7-2 and TRBJ2-1, with TRBD2 matching over 10 bases. Unmatched junction bases numbered 13, after V lost 5 bases and J lost 6 bases. Germline CDR1 SGHTA, CDR2 FQGNSA. This CDR3 contains 17 residues. CDR3 sequence: CASSHRLAGSGINEQFF. For the CDR3, the DNA is TGTGCCAGCAGCCACAGACTAGCGGGTTCGGGTATCAATGAGCAGTTCTTC. The complete variable domain, with remaining parts taken from reference TRBV7-2 and TRBJ2-1, reads GAGVSQSPSNKVTEKGKDVELRCDPISGHTALYWYRQSLGQGLEFLIYFQGNSAPDKSGLPSDRFSAERTGGSVSTLTIQRTQQEDSAVYLCASSHRLAGSGINEQFFGPGTRLTVL.

This clonotype was detected a few times. The V gene is TRBV12-3 or TRBV12-4, the J gene TRBJ1-1; tentative D call: TRBD1 (5 bases). V was pared by 6 bases and J by 7 bases, with 18 bases between. CDR3 length: 14 amino acids. As DNA, the CDR3 is TGTGCCAGCAGCTACACCCCGGCAGGGAGTGAAGCTTTCTTT. Protein: CASSYTPAGSEAFF.

The chain links TRBV2 to TRBJ2-7; a weak D match, TRBD1 (7 bases). The CDR3 is 14 amino acids. The V gene lost 6 bases and the J gene lost 4 bases, with 16 bases spanning the gap. The germline gives CDR1 SNHLY, CDR2 FYNNEI. Here the CDR3 reads CASRRDSGPYEQYF. The CDR3 nucleotides read TGTGCCAGCAGGCGGGACAGCGGGCCGTACGAGCAGTACTTC.

This clonotype was recorded a few times. V usage is TRBV7-9 and J usage is TRBJ1-2, with D perhaps TRBD1 (6 bases). The V gene lost 5 bases and the J gene lost 4 bases, with 17 bases spanning the gap. In germline, CDR1 is SEHNR, CDR2 FQNEAQ (reference sequence). The CDR3 is made up of 15 amino acids. CDR3 DNA: TGTGCCAGCAGCGCCGACAGGTCCTTTCTCTATGGCTACACCTTC. Its translation is CASSADRSFLYGYTF.

The V and J genes are TRBV5-4 and TRBJ2-1, with TRBD2 identical over 10 bases. This CDR3 has 16 amino acids. The ends lost 4 bases at V and 4 bases at J; junction bases unmatched: 8. Germline CDR1 is SGHNT and CDR2 is YYREEE (reference sequence). The CDR3 coding sequence is TGTGCCAGCAGCGTGGGTAGCGGGGGGCTGTACAATGAGCAGTTCTTC. Protein product: CASSVGSGGLYNEQFF. The full variable domain, its missing parts supplied by reference TRBV5-4 and TRBJ2-1, is ETGVTQSPTHLIKTRGQQVTLRCSSQSGHNTVSWYQQALGQGPQFIFQYYREEENGRGNFPPRFSGLQFPNYSSELNVNALELDDSALYLCASSVGSGGLYNEQFFGPGTRLTVL.

The J gene is TRBJ2-2, the V gene TRBV29-1, with 8 bases that match TRBD2. CDR3 size: 13 residues. The V and J ends lost 7 bases and 4 bases, in that order; junction bases with no gene match: 5. Germline lookup yields CDR1 SQVTM and CDR2 ANQGSEA. The CDR3 coding sequence is TGCAGCGCACGACTAGCGATCACCGGGGAGCTGTTTTTT. It codes for CSARLAITGELFF.

The V call is TRBV18, the J call TRBJ2-5, with TRBD1 as a possible D gene (5 bases). Trimming took 3 bases from V and 6 from J, leaving 17 bases between them. Germline values: CDR1 KGHSH, CDR2 LQKENI. The CDR3 length is 15 residues. CDR3 region: CASSPPDTLGKTQYF. DNA of the CDR3: TGTGCCAGCTCACCGCCGGACACTCTGGGGAAGACCCAGTACTTC.

The CDR3: CASSPLGTTTTDTQYF. The CDR3 DNA is TGTGCCAGCTCACCACTGGGGACTACCACCACAGATACGCAGTATTTT. This chain connects TRBV18 to TRBJ2-3, with 7 bases that match TRBD2. This CDR3 is 16 amino acids long. Trimming took 1 base from V and 2 from J; bases not matched to a gene: 6. Germline lookup yields CDR1 KGHSH and CDR2 LQKENI.

There are a few counts of this clonotype. The V gene is TRBV7-8, the J gene TRBJ1-5; D not resolved. The germline gives CDR1 SGHVS, CDR2 FQNEAQ. The CDR3 is 16 amino acids. Trimming shortened V by 1 base and J by 6 bases, and 16 bases separated the two germline ends. DNA of the CDR3: TGTGCCAGCAGCTTAGTTTTTGCTAGGGCGGGTCAGCCCCAGCATTTT. It codes for CASSLVFARAGQPQHF.

In its sample, this clonotype was seen a few times. J is TRBJ1-4 and V is TRBV2; 7 bases fit TRBD1. The CDR3 runs 12 residues. V gave up 8 bases and J gave up 5 bases; unmatched junction bases: 2. The germline CDR1 and CDR2 sequences are SNHLY and FYNNEI. In DNA form, the CDR3 reads TGTGCCAGCGACAGGGAAAATGAAAAACTGTTTTTT. The encoded protein is CASDRENEKLFF.

This clonotype was seen a few times. The chain employs TRBV7-9 and TRBJ2-2; 8 bases align to TRBD2. The CDR3 is 16 residues long. Germline V gene lookup returns CDR1 SEHNR and CDR2 FQNEAQ (reference sequence). The V segment lost 5 bases and the J segment 3 bases; nucleotides outside the gene matches: 8. The CDR3 DNA is TGTGCCAGCAGCACAACGGGAGGGCCGCACACCGGGGAGCTGTTTTTT. Its translation: CASSTTGGPHTGELFF.